This record looks at one T cell receptor beta chain sequence and its context. Its target is unknown. This record comes from a study of human thymus T cells. The assay was immunoSEQ multiplex PCR, and TCRdb's table has in-frame clones only and misses some. The data contain roughly 120,000 clones, 90% to 95% of them singletons. V was cut by 0 bases and J by 5 bases, with 14 bases left in between. Germline lookup yields CDR1 MGHRA and CDR2 YSYEKL. CDR3 size: 16 residues. Points from the study as a whole: In thymic and blood repertoires alike, V and J usage looked biased.

Thymus was obtained from resections taken during corrective heart surgery. Sequenced: thymus tissue. This clonotype was obtained from a boy under two years old with a congenital heart defect but otherwise immunologically healthy. This sequence joins TRBV4-1 and TRBJ2-1; a possible D gene is TRBD1 (5 bases). The DNA of the CDR3 is TGCGCCAGCAGCCAAGACCAGCTTCTAGGGGACAATGAGCAGTTCTTC. It yields the protein CASSQDQLLGDNEQFF.